One sample yielded the 25 T cell receptor beta chains listed below, sequenced in a study of OX40 agonist ivuxolimab in advanced cancers. Method: immunoSEQ multiplex PCR; TCRdb's copy keeps in-frame clones and lacks some. The sample yields tens of thousands of clones, approximately 95% seen once. Sequences were derived from CD4+ or CD8+ T cells sorted from blood, sampled in a trial of the OX40 agonist ivuxolimab. These receptors came from an adult with an advanced solid tumor such as melanoma, head and neck, liver or kidney cancer.

CDR3 nucleotide sequence: TGTGCCAGCAGCTTCGACGGCCGAATCTTTTATGGCTACACCTTC. Its protein is CASSFDGRIFYGYTF. The chain recombines TRBV7-2 with TRBJ1-2; the D is unclear. V lost 3 bases and J 5 bases, leaving 16 bases between the germline ends. The CDR3 is made up of 15 amino acids. In germline, CDR1 is SGHTA, CDR2 FQGNSA.

The chain recombines TRBV4-1 with TRBJ1-2; 7 bases are shared with TRBD1. The CDR3 contains 16 residues. J was trimmed by 5 bases and V by 4 bases; bases with no gene match: 13. Germline V gives CDR1 MGHRA, CDR2 YSYEKL. The CDR3 reads CASSPDRDSQWYGYTF. The CDR3 DNA reads as TGCGCCAGCAGCCCCGACAGGGACAGCCAGTGGTATGGCTACACCTTC.

The chain uses TRBV29-1 and TRBJ1-2; D call uncertain. Germline loops: CDR1 SQVTM, CDR2 ANQGSEA. V was clipped by 1 base and J by 0 bases, with 12 bases between them. The CDR3 runs to 15 residues. CDR3 bases: TGCAGCGTTGAAGTTCCCGGGGTTTCTAACTATGGCTACACCTTC. The encoded protein is CSVEVPGVSNYGYTF.

The CDR3 DNA sequence: TGTGCCAGTAGTATAGCACGGGTCTCCTACGAGCAGTACTTC. It yields the protein CASSIARVSYEQYF. The rearrangement uses TRBV19 and TRBJ2-7; D gene unclear. Trimming took off 1 base at V and 0 bases at J, with 7 bases between the two ends. Germline lookup yields CDR1 LNHDA and CDR2 SQIVND (reference sequence). CDR3 length: 14 residues.

V and J are TRBV9 and TRBJ2-2, with 13 bases fitting TRBD2. Looked up from germline, CDR1 is SGDLS and CDR2 is YYNGEE. There are 15 residues in the CDR3. J lost 8 bases, V lost 4 bases, and 5 bases had no gene match. CDR3 sequence (DNA): TGTGCCAGCAGCCCCGGGACTAGCGGGGTGGGGGAGCTGTTTTTT. This gives the protein CASSPGTSGVGELFF.

This chain connects TRBV14 to TRBJ2-7; D call uncertain. Germline V gene data show CDR1 as SGHDN and CDR2 as FVKESK. The CDR3 totals 12 residues. Between the trimmed V and J ends, which lost 1 base and 6 bases, there was a span of 7 bases. CDR3 region: CASSQVLFEQYF. CDR3 coding DNA: TGTGCCAGCAGCCAAGTTCTCTTCGAGCAGTACTTC.

This rearrangement joins TRBV5-8 to TRBJ2-3, with D perhaps TRBD1 or TRBD2 (6 bases each). V was clipped by 7 bases and J by 3 bases, with 18 bases between them. CDR1 is SGHTS and CDR2 is YDEGEE in the germline V gene. The CDR3 contains 15 residues. The CDR3 region has the DNA TGTGCCAGCGCTGGGGGGCGCGGGTGGACAGATACGCAGTATTTT. Translating gives CASAGGRGWTDTQYF.

The CDR3 protein is CASSIGQGSGNTIYF. As DNA, the CDR3 is TGTGCCAGCAGCATCGGACAGGGCAGCGGAAACACCATATATTTT. The chain is built from TRBV9 and TRBJ1-3; 8 bases match TRBD1. The V and J ends lost 4 bases and 4 bases, in that order; junction bases with no gene match: 7. CDR1 SGDLS and CDR2 YYNGEE come from the germline V gene. The CDR3 totals 15 residues.

The CDR3: CASSLLASTEAFF. The CDR3 coding sequence is TGTGCCAGCAGTTTATTGGCGTCCACTGAAGCTTTCTTT. The V gene is TRBV27, the J gene TRBJ1-1; D is unclear. Germline-derived CDR1 and CDR2 are MNHEY and SMNVEV (reference sequence). Trimming pared 1 base from V and 4 bases from J, leaving 7 bases between. CDR3 length equals 13 residues.

This chain connects TRBV19 to TRBJ1-1; D not resolved. Germline V gene sequence: CDR1 LNHDA, CDR2 SQIVND (reference sequence). Trimming removed 1 base from V and 4 bases from J, with 7 bases in between. This CDR3 has 13 amino acids. As DNA, the CDR3 is TGTGCCAGTAGTATAGGGGCCCTCACTGAAGCTTTCTTT. This gives the protein CASSIGALTEAFF.

This clone was recorded a few times. This specimen includes other DNA sequences encoding the same CDR3. CDR3 DNA sequence: TGTGCCAGCAGTGAAGTGGGGGGGAATCAGCCCCAGCATTTT. Residues: CASSEVGGNQPQHF. The chain has TRBV6-1 and TRBJ1-5; tentative D call: TRBD1 (5 bases). Germline CDR1 is MNHNS and CDR2 is SASEGT. The ends were cut back, 1 base at V and 4 bases at J, with 8 bases in the middle. The CDR3 runs to 14 residues.

The J gene is TRBJ2-7, the V gene TRBV6-5; D unresolved. Per germline, CDR1 MNHEY and CDR2 SVGAGI. The CDR3 totals 15 residues. V was clipped by 0 bases and J by 0 bases, with 9 bases between them. CDR3 sequence: CASSYSSYLSYEQYF. The CDR3 DNA reads as TGTGCCAGCAGTTACTCGTCCTACCTCTCCTACGAGCAGTACTTC.

The chain has TRBV27 and TRBJ2-7; weak D call: TRBD2 (6 bases). The CDR3 loop spans 13 amino acids. In germline, CDR1 is MNHEY, CDR2 SMNVEV (reference sequence). With 6 bases removed from V and 3 bases from J, the gap between germline ends came to 12 bases. CDR3 sequence reads: CASSLGTFYEQYF. The CDR3 coding sequence is TGTGCCAGCAGCCTCGGGACTTTCTACGAGCAGTACTTC.

V gene TRBV29-1 combines with J gene TRBJ2-1; no reliable D call. Germline CDR1 and CDR2: SQVTM and ANQGSEA. The V gene lost 3 bases and the J gene lost 4 bases, with 10 bases spanning the gap. The CDR3 runs 13 residues. The CDR3 reads CSVEGIRYNEQFF. The CDR3 nucleotides read TGCAGCGTTGAGGGAATTCGGTACAATGAGCAGTTCTTC.

The V call is TRBV27, the J call TRBJ1-4; D is possibly TRBD1 (5 bases). The CDR3 covers 14 residues. Germline V CDR1 and CDR2: MNHEY, SMNVEV (reference sequence). The V end was cut by 8 bases, the J end by 4 bases, with 14 bases between. The DNA of the CDR3 is TGTGCCAGCGGAGGGTACCAGGGTAATGAAAAACTGTTTTTT. This codes for CASGGYQGNEKLFF.

The chain links TRBV5-1 to TRBJ2-5; D is undetermined. Germline CDR1 SGHRS, CDR2 YFSETQ. Deletions cut 3 bases from V and 9 bases from J, with 18 bases between. There are 14 residues in the CDR3. The CDR3 nucleotides are TGCGCCAGCAGCTCCCTCGATCACCCTAGGGCCCAGTACTTC. It codes for CASSSLDHPRAQYF.

The chain couples TRBV4-2 to TRBJ1-1; D not certain. Germline CDR1 LGHNA, CDR2 YNFKEQ. The CDR3 spans 14 residues. With 0 bases removed from V and 1 base from J, the gap between germline ends came to 6 bases. The chain's CDR3 is CASSQETPNTEAFF. The CDR3, as DNA: TGTGCCAGCAGCCAAGAGACACCGAACACTGAAGCTTTCTTT.

This CDR3 is CASSKGGEVEQYF. CDR3 bases: TGTGCCAGCAGTAAGGGGGGGGAGGTCGAGCAGTACTTC. This chain connects TRBV28 to TRBJ2-7, with D maybe TRBD2 (7 bases). CDR3 size: 13 residues. The V end lost 5 bases, the J end lost 6 bases, and 14 bases lay between the germline ends. Germline values: CDR1 MDHEN, CDR2 SYDVKM.

A single count supports this clone. The chain recombines TRBV30 with TRBJ2-1; 7 bases line up with TRBD2. Looked up from germline, CDR1 is GTSNPN and CDR2 is SVGIG (reference sequence). CDR3 size: 15 residues. Losses at the gene ends were 1 base for V and 0 bases for J; bases not matched to a gene: 3. CDR3 sequence reads: CAWSGGGGSYNEQFF. The DNA for the CDR3 is TGTGCCTGGAGTGGGGGCGGGGGCTCCTACAATGAGCAGTTCTTC.

The CDR3 sequence is CASSQEYRDNSPLHF. The CDR3 region has the DNA TGCGCCAGCAGCCAAGAGTACAGGGATAATTCACCCCTCCACTTT. V usage is TRBV4-3 and J usage is TRBJ1-6; possibly TRBD1 for D (6 bases). Trimming cost V 0 bases and J 5 bases, with 8 bases left between them. The CDR3 has 15 amino acids. The germline V gene encodes CDR1 LGHNA and CDR2 YSLEER.

This clone was counted a few times. The V and J genes are TRBV27 and TRBJ1-1, with D possibly TRBD1 on 6 matching bases. The CDR3 loop spans 13 amino acids. Germline-derived CDR1 and CDR2 are MNHEY and SMNVEV (reference sequence). V shed 3 bases and J shed 6 bases, with 11 bases lying between them. The CDR3 spells CASSFGGRPEAFF. DNA of the CDR3: TGTGCCAGCAGTTTTGGGGGGCGCCCTGAAGCTTTCTTT.

The chain carries TRBV11-2 and TRBJ1-2; D remains unclear. Trimming removed 0 bases at V and 2 bases at J, with 10 bases between. CDR1 SGHAT and CDR2 FQNNGV come from the germline V gene. The CDR3 is made up of 15 amino acids. CDR3: CASSLDRAGNYGYTF. The CDR3 DNA reads as TGTGCCAGCAGCTTAGATCGGGCAGGAAACTATGGCTACACCTTC.

The J gene is TRBJ1-1, the V gene TRBV4-3, with 11 bases that match TRBD1. J lost 3 bases, V lost 4 bases, and 4 bases had no gene match. The CDR3 is 15 amino acids. Germline CDR1 is LGHNA and CDR2 is YSLEER. This CDR3 reads CASSLLGQGDTEAFF. The CDR3 nucleotides read TGCGCCAGCAGCCTTTTGGGACAGGGGGACACTGAAGCTTTCTTT.

The chain combines TRBV7-8 with TRBJ1-2, with D possibly matching TRBD1 (5 bases). The CDR3 runs 15 residues. V was clipped by 3 bases and J by 3 bases, with 14 bases between them. From germline, CDR1 is SGHVS and CDR2 FQNEAQ. Here the CDR3 DNA reads TGTGCCAGCAGCTTGGGGGAGGGCGGGTACTATGGCTACACCTTC. Translation gives CASSLGEGGYYGYTF.

This clone was observed once. The chain combines TRBV28 with TRBJ2-1; D unclear. Germline V gene lookup returns CDR1 MDHEN and CDR2 SYDVKM. The ends were cut back, 3 bases at V and 6 bases at J, with 3 bases in the middle. The CDR3 runs 11 residues. This CDR3 reads CASSFRNEQFF. The CDR3 DNA reads TGTGCCAGCAGTTTTCGCAATGAGCAGTTCTTC.